This section outlines one T cell receptor (beta chain) sequence together with its context. Its antigen is still unknown. The sample belongs to a study of cytomegalovirus exposure and HLA in healthy donors. Whole-study findings and limits: In a later analysis, compared with equally common non-associated chains, HLA-associated beta chains were more expanded. In presence/absence analyses, roughly uniform sequencing depth across donors was assumed. Exclusion applied to some V segments, including TRBV6-2 and TRBV6-3, as they were indistinguishable.

Amplification used 60 Vbeta primers and 13 Jbeta primers. Here immunoSEQ multiplex PCR was the method, and the copy in TCRdb shows in-frame clones only, minus some. The table for this sample gives roughly 140,000 clones. Trimming pared 2 bases from V and 5 bases from J, leaving 12 bases between. CDR3 size: 13 residues. Germline V gene lookup returns CDR1 GTSNPN and CDR2 SVGIG (reference sequence). The TCR was taken from a male donor in good health and CMV-seronegative. Source material: PBMCs. V and J are TRBV30 and TRBJ1-1, with D perhaps TRBD1 (6 bases). The CDR3 coding sequence is TGTGCCTGGAGTCTTACAGGGTCTACTGAAGCTTTCTTT. Its translation is CAWSLTGSTEAFF.